This T cell receptor beta chain was captured in a study of shared clonotypes between healthy human individuals. Study-level information: Researchers drew samples from two women and a few men aged 18 to 49. Whole-study results and caveats: Even with large depth, rarefaction showed that sorted-subset sequencing was incomplete.

The donors, healthy adults who were HIV-negative, had experienced no recent acute infections or vaccinations. As regards this clone: Its antigen remains unidentified.

V was pared by 3 bases and J by 1 base, with 7 bases between. The CDR3 extends over 13 amino acids. CDR1 is MDHEN, CDR2 SYDVKM, per germline. Generated by immunoSEQ multiplex PCR, the TCRdb table keeps only in-frame clones and is missing some. The sample shows roughly 2,300,000 clones, about 90% of them seen only once. Input material: naive CD4+ T cells from PBMCs. Described subset: CD45RA+ positively selected. The sequence derives from a man aged 18 to 29 in good health. Some clones in this sample may be carry-over from other donors' samples. This chain joins TRBV28 and TRBJ2-7; weak D call: TRBD2 (5 bases). CDR3 amino acids: CASSFGESYEQYF. The CDR3 nucleotides are TGTGCCAGCAGTTTTGGGGAGTCCTACGAGCAGTACTTC.